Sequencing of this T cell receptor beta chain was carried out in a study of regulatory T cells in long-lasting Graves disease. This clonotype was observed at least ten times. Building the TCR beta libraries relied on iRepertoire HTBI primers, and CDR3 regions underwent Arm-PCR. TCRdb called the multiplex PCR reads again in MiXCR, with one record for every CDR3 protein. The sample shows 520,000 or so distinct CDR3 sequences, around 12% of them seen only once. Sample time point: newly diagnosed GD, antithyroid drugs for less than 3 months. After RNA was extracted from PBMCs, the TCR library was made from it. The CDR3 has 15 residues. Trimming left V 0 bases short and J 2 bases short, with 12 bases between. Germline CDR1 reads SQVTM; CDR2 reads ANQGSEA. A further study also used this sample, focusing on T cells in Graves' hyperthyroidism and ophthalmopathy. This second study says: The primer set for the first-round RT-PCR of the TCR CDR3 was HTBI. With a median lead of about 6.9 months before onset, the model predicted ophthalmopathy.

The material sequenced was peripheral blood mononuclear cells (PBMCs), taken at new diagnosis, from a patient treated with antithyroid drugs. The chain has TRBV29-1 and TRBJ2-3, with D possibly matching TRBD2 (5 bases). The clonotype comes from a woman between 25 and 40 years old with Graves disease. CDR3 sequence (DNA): TGCAGCGTTGAAGAAGGACCAGGACTCACAGATACGCAGTATTTT. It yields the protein CSVEEGPGLTDTQYF.